The 10 T cell receptor beta chains presented below share a single source sample, sequenced in a study of blood T cell repertoires in COVID-19. Assay: immunoSEQ multiplex PCR; the TCRdb copy retains only in-frame clones and omits some. The top ten clones hold 12% of a sample with approximately 85,000 clones, over 80% of them seen once. Sequences were obtained from peripheral blood. Receptor source: a woman between 65 and 79 years old with active or convalescent COVID-19.

This rearrangement joins TRBV11-2 to TRBJ2-2, with 9 bases aligning to TRBD1. V was clipped by 6 bases and J by 3 bases; unmatched bases: 8. Germline V gives CDR1 SGHAT, CDR2 FQNNGV. The CDR3 runs 16 residues. Written as DNA, the CDR3 is TGTGCCAGCAGGGTAGCATACAGGGGGCACACCGGGGAGCTGTTTTTT. Translation gives CASRVAYRGHTGELFF.

This clone has a single count. The rearrangement joins TRBV5-3 to TRBJ1-5, with a weak D call TRBD1 (5 bases). TRBV5-3 is assigned to the ORF class and has an uncertain function. The CDR3 is 16 amino acids. Trimming shortened V by 0 bases and J by 8 bases, and 18 bases separated the two germline ends. CDR3: CARSLETEAGPEPQHF. As DNA, the CDR3 is TGTGCCAGAAGCTTGGAAACGGAAGCGGGGCCGGAGCCCCAGCATTTT.

This clone showed up just a few times. The rearrangement uses TRBV5-1 and TRBJ1-1; 8 nucleotides align to TRBD1. In germline, CDR1 is SGHRS, CDR2 YFSETQ. V shed 0 bases and J 5 bases; nucleotides not matched to a gene: 3. This CDR3 comprises 14 residues. DNA for the CDR3: TGCGCCAGCAGCTTGGGGACAGGGAAGACTGAAGCTTTCTTT. Translating gives CASSLGTGKTEAFF.

The chain links TRBV18 to TRBJ1-1, with TRBD1 as a possible D gene (6 bases). Germline CDR1 and CDR2: KGHSH and LQKENI. Trimming took off 2 bases at V and 4 bases at J, with 17 bases between the two ends. This CDR3 spans 16 amino acids. The CDR3 here is CASSPMQTRGGTEAFF. DNA of the CDR3: TGTGCCAGCTCACCAATGCAAACCAGAGGGGGCACTGAAGCTTTCTTT.

The V and J genes are TRBV20-1 and TRBJ1-1; perhaps TRBD1 as D (5 bases). Trimming pared 6 bases from V and 6 bases from J, leaving 11 bases between. Germline V CDR1 and CDR2: DFQATT, SNEGSKA (reference sequence). This CDR3 region has 11 residues. The chain's CDR3 is CSASRVAEAFF. CDR3 bases: TGCAGTGCGTCCAGGGTAGCTGAAGCTTTCTTT.

A word on this clone: This sample includes further DNA sequences coding for the same CDR3. The chain couples TRBV5-1 to TRBJ2-5; D unclear. Between the trimmed V and J ends, which lost 0 bases and 1 base, there was a span of 7 bases. This CDR3 is 14 amino acids long. Germline CDR1 reads SGHRS; CDR2 reads YFSETQ. The chain's CDR3 is CASSLGGPQETQYF. The CDR3 DNA sequence: TGCGCCAGCAGCTTGGGAGGTCCCCAAGAGACCCAGTACTTC.

This clone appeared a single time. This chain joins TRBV5-1 and TRBJ2-7, with D tentatively TRBD1 (6 bases). Germline V gives CDR1 SGHRS, CDR2 YFSETQ. Between the trimmed V and J ends, which lost 0 bases and 1 base, there was a span of 14 bases. The CDR3 loop spans 16 amino acids. The CDR3, as DNA: TGCGCCAGCAGCTTGGGGGCAGGGGTACAGTCCTACGAGCAGTACTTC. Encoded protein: CASSLGAGVQSYEQYF.

Remarks on this clone: Mismatch with germline at one junction end may stem from a read error. J is TRBJ1-1 and V is TRBV18; 7 positions agree with TRBD1. Germline V gene sequence: CDR1 KGHSH, CDR2 LQKENI. This CDR3 spans 16 amino acids. The CDR3 DNA is TGTGCCAGCTCTCCACGAGGACAGGATGTTGACACTGAAGCTTTCTTT. Translated: CASSPRGQDVDTEAFF.

This clone has a handful of counts. The CDR3 DNA sequence: TGTGCCAGCGTACCGCGACAGGGGGGCCAGCCCCAGCATTTT. Its translation: CASVPRQGGQPQHF. The rearrangement uses TRBV2 and TRBJ1-5; 9 bases map to TRBD1. CDR3 length: 14 residues. V lost 8 bases to trimming and J lost 7 bases; unmatched junction nucleotides: 9. From germline, CDR1 is SNHLY and CDR2 FYNNEI.

This sequence joins TRBV7-2 and TRBJ2-1; 15 positions match TRBD2. Germline-derived CDR1 and CDR2 are SGHTA and FQGNSA. The CDR3 is 16 amino acids. Germline trimming cut 5 bases from V and 9 bases from J; bases unmatched to any gene: 8. The CDR3 sequence: CASSLRTSGGAIEQFF. CDR3 DNA: TGTGCCAGCAGCCTACGGACTAGCGGGGGGGCCATTGAGCAGTTCTTC.